This T cell receptor (beta chain) is from a study of control samples from healthy donors and cancer patients. The ends lost 4 bases at V and 4 bases at J; junction bases unmatched: 7. This CDR3 region has 15 residues. The germline CDR1 and CDR2 sequences are SGHTA and FQGTGA. The data were produced by immunoSEQ multiplex PCR, yet TCRdb's version contains in-frame clones alone and is incomplete. This sample has 70,000 to 90,000 clones, with around 90% found just once. The genes are TRBV7-3 and TRBJ2-1, with 7 bases lining up with TRBD1. The sample was PBMCs. This TCR was recovered from a woman aged 60-75 years with head and neck cancer. In DNA, the CDR3 is TGTGCCAGCAGCTACACAGGGGATACTTACAATGAGCAGTTCTTC. Translating gives CASSYTGDTYNEQFF. Full variable domain (rest looked up from reference TRBV7-3 and TRBJ2-1): GAGVSQTPSNKVTEKGKYVELRCDPISGHTALYWYRQSLGQGPEFLIYFQGTGAADDSGLPNDRFFAVRPEGSVSTLKIQRTERGDSAVYLCASSYTGDTYNEQFFGPGTRLTVL.